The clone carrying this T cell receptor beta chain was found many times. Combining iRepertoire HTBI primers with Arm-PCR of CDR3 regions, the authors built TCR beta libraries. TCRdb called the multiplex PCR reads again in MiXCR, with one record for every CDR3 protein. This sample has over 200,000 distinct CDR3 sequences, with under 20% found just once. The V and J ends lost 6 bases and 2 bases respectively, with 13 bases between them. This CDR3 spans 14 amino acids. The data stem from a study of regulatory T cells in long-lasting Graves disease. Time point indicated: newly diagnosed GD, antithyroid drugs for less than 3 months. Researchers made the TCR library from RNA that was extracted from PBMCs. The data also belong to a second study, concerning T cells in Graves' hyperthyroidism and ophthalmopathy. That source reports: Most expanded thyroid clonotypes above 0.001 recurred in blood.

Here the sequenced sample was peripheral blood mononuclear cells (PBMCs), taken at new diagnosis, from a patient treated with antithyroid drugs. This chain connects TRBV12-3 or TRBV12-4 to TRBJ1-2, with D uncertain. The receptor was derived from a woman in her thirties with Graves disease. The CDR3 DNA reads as TGTGCCAGCAGGAAGGCTTTGACGAACTATGGCTACACCTTC. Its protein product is CASRKALTNYGYTF.